The rows below give T cell receptor beta chains drawn from one sample of a study of T-cell memory formation after mild COVID-19. TCRdb fed the 5' RACE reads into MiXCR, producing one record per CDR3 protein. Of 50,000 to 70,000 distinct CDR3 sequences listed, 12% are singletons. Sequencing was carried out using PBMCs or a T cell subset sorted from them (not recorded which). Receptors originate from a man younger than 35 who had mild COVID-19 (a few samples of this study predate the infection). Cell type and time point are not known. The CDR3 runs from the conserved cysteine through the conserved F or W. The D gene is left open where the match is weak. Clone size is stated in some rows and not others, as once, few, many or a class when expanded.

v_call,d_call,clone_size,j_call,cdr3_nt,cdr3_aa
TRBV29-1,.,many,TRBJ2-3,TGCAGCGTCGAGGAGGCGGACAGGAGGGGAGATACGCAGTATTTT,CSVEEADRRGDTQYF
TRBV5-4,.,.,TRBJ1-5,TGTGCCAGCAGCCGTGACGGACTTTTCCAGCCCCAGCATTTT,CASSRDGLFQPQHF
TRBV27,.,few,TRBJ2-3,TGTGCCAGCAGTTCCCCCCTGGCGGGCACAGATACGCAGTATTTT,CASSSPLAGTDTQYF
TRBV7-2,TRBD1,few,TRBJ1-2,TGTGCCAGCAGCTCGACGACAGGGGGCGATGGCTACACCTTC,CASSSTTGGDGYTF
TRBV28,TRBD1,few,TRBJ1-2,TGTGCCAGCAGTGTAACAGGGGCAGTAGAAGGCTACACCTTC,CASSVTGAVEGYTF
TRBV5-1,.,many,TRBJ1-2,TGCGCCAGCAGCTTGGAACAGAACTATGGCTACACCTTC,CASSLEQNYGYTF
TRBV12-3/TRBV12-4,.,many,TRBJ1-1,TGTGCCAGCAGACAGGGTATCACTGAAGCTTTCTTT,CASRQGITEAFF
TRBV7-2,.,.,TRBJ1-2,TGTGCCAGCACCCCGCCGGGAGAGCGTGGCTACACCTTC,CASTPPGERGYTF
TRBV7-8,.,few,TRBJ1-1,TGTGCCAGCAGCTTATCTGCGTCGCTTGAAGCTTTCTTT,CASSLSASLEAFF
TRBV20-1,.,.,TRBJ1-3,TGCAGTGCGACGGACACCCGCTCTGGAAACACCATATATTTT,CSATDTRSGNTIYF
TRBV12-5,.,many,TRBJ2-3,TGTGCTAGTGGTCCCGGGACTGCCAACCTCGGTACGCAGTATTTT,CASGPGTANLGTQYF
TRBV9,TRBD2,many,TRBJ2-3,TGTGCCAGCAGACCTAGCGGAGAGAGCACAGATACGCAGTATTTT,CASRPSGESTDTQYF
TRBV5-4,.,few,TRBJ2-3,TGTGCCAGCCCGGACATTTCCAGCTCCGATACGCAGTATTTT,CASPDISSSDTQYF
TRBV7-2,.,many,TRBJ2-3,TGTGCCAGCAGCTCAGCAAAGGCGGATACGCAGTATTTT,CASSSAKADTQYF
TRBV3-1,.,many,TRBJ2-5,TGTGCCACCCTCCTGTCGGGGCAAGAGACCCAGTACTTC,CATLLSGQETQYF